The 6 T cell receptor beta chains given below trace back to one sample, sequenced in a study of T cell responses to AZD1222 COVID-19 vaccine. Clones were sequenced by immunoSEQ multiplex PCR, and TCRdb holds only the in-frame ones, with some missing. The table shows some 97,000 clones, with 70% to 90% occurring only once. The sequenced sample was peripheral blood, obtained on day 0 of AZD1222 vaccination. The receptors shown here come from an adult in good health.

This clone was observed once. The chain recombines TRBV5-1 with TRBJ1-1, with a tentative D call TRBD1 (5 bases). The germline gives CDR1 SGHRS, CDR2 YFSETQ. The CDR3 runs to 18 residues. The V end was cut by 1 base, the J end by 0 bases, with 19 bases between. The CDR3: CASSLITGGGTVNTEAFF. Written as DNA, the CDR3 is TGCGCCAGCAGCTTGATAACCGGCGGGGGGACGGTGAACACTGAAGCTTTCTTT. Complete variable domain (other parts from reference TRBV5-1 and TRBJ1-1): KAGVTQTPRYLIKTRGQQVTLSCSPISGHRSVSWYQQTPGQGLQFLFEYFSETQRNKGNFPGRFSGRQFSNSRSEMNVSTLELGDSALYLCASSLITGGGTVNTEAFFGQGTRLTVV.

The V gene is TRBV12-3 or TRBV12-4, the J gene TRBJ2-1; no clear D gene. This CDR3 region has 11 residues. V lost 10 bases, J lost 9 bases, and 13 bases lay in between. The CDR3 sequence is CATRSGGEQFF. CDR3 DNA sequence: TGTGCCACCCGCTCAGGTGGTGAGCAGTTCTTC.

The chain employs TRBV15 and TRBJ2-2; D is possibly TRBD1 (5 bases). Germline V gives CDR1 LNHNV, CDR2 YYDKDF (reference sequence). This CDR3 has 16 residues. V lost 1 base to trimming and J lost 0 bases, with 9 bases between them. The CDR3 coding sequence is TGTGCCACCAGCAGAGGGGGCACACCGAACACCGGGGAGCTGTTTTTT. The encoded protein is CATSRGGTPNTGELFF.

The chain is built from TRBV5-1 and TRBJ2-5; D gene unclear. The CDR3 consists of 11 residues. The germline V and J ends were trimmed by 0 bases and 3 bases, with 0 bases remaining between them. Germline CDR1 and CDR2: SGHRS and YFSETQ. CDR3: CASSLEETQYF. The CDR3 DNA follows: TGCGCCAGCAGCTTGGAAGAGACCCAGTACTTC. Full variable domain (rest looked up from reference TRBV5-1 and TRBJ2-5): KAGVTQTPRYLIKTRGQQVTLSCSPISGHRSVSWYQQTPGQGLQFLFEYFSETQRNKGNFPGRFSGRQFSNSRSEMNVSTLELGDSALYLCASSLEETQYFGPGTRLLVL.

The chain is built from TRBV4-1 and TRBJ2-1, with 10 bases matching TRBD2. Germline V lookup: CDR1 MGHRA, CDR2 YSYEKL. The junction had 6 bases not matched to a gene; V was cut back by 5 bases and J by 8 bases. CDR3 length: 14 residues. CDR3 loop: CASSSGRAGDEQFF. In nucleotides, the CDR3 is TGCGCCAGCAGCAGCGGGAGGGCCGGGGATGAGCAGTTCTTC.

Here the CDR3 DNA reads TGTGCCTGGAGCCCCCTCCGACTCTCGAACACTGAAGCTTTCTTT. Translating gives CAWSPLRLSNTEAFF. The gene calls are TRBV30 and TRBJ1-1, with D unresolved. V was shortened by 3 bases and J by 1 base, with 15 bases between the two germline ends. This CDR3 comprises 15 residues. CDR1 is GTSNPN and CDR2 is SVGIG in the germline V gene (reference sequence).